This T cell receptor (beta chain) was profiled in a study of blood T cell repertoires in COVID-19. Measured with immunoSEQ multiplex PCR; TCRdb has only the in-frame clones, and not every one. The sample has about 70,000 clones; 81% are singletons. J lost 5 bases, V lost 8 bases, and 8 bases had no gene match. CDR1 is MDHEN, CDR2 SYDVKM, per germline. The CDR3 sequence is 14 residues long. V is TRBV28 and J is TRBJ2-2; 7 bases agree with TRBD1. This clonotype was obtained from a woman in her 70s with acute or convalescent COVID-19. The sample comprised peripheral blood. CDR3 nucleotides: TGTGCCAGCGAGCCGGGACAGAGGACCGGGGAGCTGTTTTTT. This encodes CASEPGQRTGELFF.